The rows below give T cell receptor beta chains drawn from one sample of a study of T cell responses to AZD1222 COVID-19 vaccine. Some clones are missing from TCRdb's copy, which holds only in-frame ones; the method was immunoSEQ multiplex PCR. The sample records fewer than 120,000 clones, 87% being singletons. Sequences were derived from peripheral blood, sampled on day 0 of AZD1222 vaccination. These receptors all come from an adult in good health. CDR3s include the opening cysteine and the closing phenylalanine or tryptophan. A D gene is named only where the DNA matches it firmly. The size of a clone is reported for some rows only, either as once, few or many, or as a class for expanded clones.

>-|-|TRBV12-2|TRBJ1-5
CASRHPGAAGVQPQHF
TGTGCAAGTCGTCACCCGGGCGCGGCAGGTGTTCAGCCCCAGCATTTT
>-|-|TRBV7-7|TRBJ2-2
CASSPTGTGELFF
TGTGCTAGCAGCCCTACAGGCACCGGGGAGCTGTTTTTT
>few|-|TRBV16|TRBJ1-2
CASSPAGGIYGYTF
TGTGCCAGCAGCCCCGCGGGGGGGATCTATGGCTACACCTTC
>-|TRBD1|TRBV9|TRBJ2-2
CASSPRGQDTGELFF
TGTGCCAGCAGCCCCAGGGGGCAGGACACCGGGGAGCTGTTTTTT
>-|TRBD2|TRBV4-2|TRBJ2-7
CASSQAGGGSSYEQYF
TGTGCCAGCAGCCAAGCAGGCGGGGGGAGCTCCTACGAGCAGTACTTC
>few|-|TRBV15|TRBJ1-5
CATSRDMSLSNQPQHF
TGTGCCACCAGCAGAGATATGTCGCTGAGCAATCAGCCCCAGCATTTT
>once|-|TRBV5-5|TRBJ2-7
CASSPDTHYEQYF
TGTGCCAGCAGCCCCGACACGCACTACGAGCAGTACTTC
>-|-|TRBV25-1|TRBJ1-5
CASRADKGKMNNQPQHF
TGTGCCAGCAGAGCGGACAAGGGGAAAATGAACAATCAGCCCCAGCATTTT
>few|TRBD1|TRBV5-4|TRBJ2-1
CASSSGTGGYNEQFF
TGTGCCAGCAGCTCAGGGACAGGGGGCTACAATGAGCAGTTCTTC
>-|-|TRBV11-3|TRBJ1-1
CASSWAGGKNTEAFF
TGTGCCAGCAGCTGGGCAGGAGGGAAGAACACTGAAGCTTTCTTT
>-|-|TRBV3-1/TRBV3-2|TRBJ1-4
CASSQDRGQAEKLFF
TGTGCCAGCAGCCAAGACAGGGGACAAGCCGAAAAACTGTTTTTT
>-|TRBD1|TRBV5-1|TRBJ1-4
CASTRTGARLATNEKLFF
TGCGCCAGCACCCGGACAGGGGCTAGGCTTGCAACTAATGAAAAACTGTTTTTT
>-|-|TRBV27|TRBJ2-3
CASSFRQLITDTQYF
TGTGCCAGCAGCTTTAGACAGTTGATTACAGATACGCAGTATTTT
>-|TRBD1|TRBV11-3|TRBJ2-3
CASSGTGRTDTQYF
TGTGCCAGTTCCGGGACAGGGCGGACAGATACGCAGTATTTT
>few|-|TRBV28|TRBJ2-5
CATKDQFRETQYF
TGTGCCACCAAGGACCAATTCCGGGAGACCCAGTACTTC
>few|-|TRBV28|TRBJ1-3
CASSTIDRGNTIYF
TGTGCCAGCAGTACGATCGACAGGGGAAACACCATATATTTT
>-|TRBD2|TRBV7-3|TRBJ2-1
CASSRAGSSYNEQFF
TGTGCCAGCAGCCGAGCGGGAAGCTCCTACAATGAGCAGTTCTTC
>once|TRBD2|TRBV5-1|TRBJ2-1
CASSLAPGGVNNEQFF
TGCGCCAGCAGCTTGGCCCCGGGGGGAGTCAACAATGAGCAGTTCTTC
>-|TRBD1|TRBV10-3|TRBJ1-4
CAISQGQGAILFF
TGTGCCATCAGTCAAGGACAGGGGGCGATCCTGTTTTTT
>-|-|TRBV19|TRBJ2-7
CASSIEGRGYEQYF
TGTGCCAGTAGTATAGAGGGCAGAGGGTACGAGCAGTACTTC
>-|TRBD1|TRBV5-1|TRBJ1-5
CASSRGDSAGNQPQHF
TGCGCCAGCAGCCGGGGGGACAGTGCGGGCAATCAGCCCCAGCATTTT
>-|-|TRBV25-1|TRBJ1-5
CASSAAGSGQPQHF
TGTGCCAGCAGTGCTGCGGGATCAGGCCAGCCCCAGCATTTT
>-|-|TRBV2|TRBJ1-6
CASTREQLSYNSPLHF
TGTGCCAGCACCAGAGAGCAACTCTCCTATAATTCACCCCTCCACTTT
>-|-|TRBV4-1|TRBJ2-7
CASSQMGAESYEQYF
TGCGCCAGCAGCCAGATGGGAGCAGAGTCCTACGAGCAGTACTTC
>few|TRBD2|TRBV13|TRBJ2-3
CASSLRGGLTDTQYF
TGTGCCAGCAGCTTACGGGGGGGCCTCACAGATACGCAGTATTTT
>once|TRBD2|TRBV9|TRBJ2-1
CASSLQPGLEVEQFF
TGTGCCAGCAGCCTTCAACCGGGACTAGAGGTGGAGCAGTTCTTC
>-|TRBD1|TRBV2|TRBJ1-2
CASSWDSSNYGYTF
TGTGCCAGCAGTTGGGACAGCTCTAACTATGGCTACACCTTC
>once|-|TRBV19|TRBJ1-2
CARGQDYGYTF
TGTGCCCGTGGACAAGACTATGGCTACACCTTC
>-|-|TRBV24-1|TRBJ1-2
CATSEGKDYGYTF
TGTGCCACCAGTGAGGGAAAGGACTATGGCTACACCTTC
>-|-|TRBV12-3/TRBV12-4|TRBJ1-5
CASSLNRNQPQHF
TGTGCCAGCAGTTTAAATCGGAATCAGCCCCAGCATTTT
>-|TRBD1|TRBV24-1|TRBJ2-2
CATEAPGQKTGELFF
TGTGCCACCGAGGCACCGGGACAGAAGACCGGGGAGCTGTTTTTT
>-|-|TRBV18|TRBJ1-2
CASSLGGGQGGYTF
TGTGCCAGCTCCCTAGGTGGGGGCCAGGGTGGCTACACCTTC
>-|-|TRBV7-7|TRBJ1-5
CASSTSGLSNQPQHF
TGTGCTAGCAGCACGTCCGGACTGAGTAATCAGCCCCAGCATTTT
>-|TRBD1|TRBV28|TRBJ1-6
CASSQDRGPSPLHF
TGTGCCAGCAGCCAAGACAGGGGACCTTCACCCCTCCACTTT
>once|TRBD1|TRBV7-9|TRBJ1-2
CASSKRTGGVDGYTF
TGTGCCAGCAGCAAGAGGACAGGGGGAGTGGATGGCTACACCTTC
>-|TRBD1|TRBV6-1|TRBJ1-2
CASSEAQTGGDYGYTF
TGTGCCAGCAGTGAAGCGCAGACAGGGGGGGACTATGGCTACACCTTC
>-|TRBD1|TRBV19|TRBJ1-1
CASNGGGAGENTEAFF
TGTGCCAGTAATGGAGGGGGCGCGGGGGAGAACACTGAAGCTTTCTTT
>-|TRBD1|TRBV2|TRBJ2-3
CASSDRGDTQYF
TGTGCCAGCAGCGACAGGGGCGATACGCAGTATTTT
>once|-|TRBV3-1/TRBV3-2|TRBJ1-2
CASSPLESGGYTF
TGTGCCAGCAGCCCACTGGAGAGCGGGGGCTACACCTTC
>-|-|TRBV19|TRBJ2-7
CASSDRTYEQYF
TGTGCCAGCTCAGACAGGACCTACGAGCAGTACTTC
>-|-|TRBV18|TRBJ2-4
CASSLTPDPAKNIQYF
TGTGCCAGCTCCCTTACTCCGGACCCAGCCAAAAACATTCAGTACTTC
>-|-|TRBV20-1|TRBJ1-1
CSRSYTEAFF
TGCAGCCGCTCCTACACTGAAGCTTTCTTT
>few|-|TRBV7-2|TRBJ2-7
CASSLGTSRTYEQYF
TGTGCCAGCAGCTTAGGGACTTCTCGAACCTACGAGCAGTACTTC
>-|TRBD1|TRBV18|TRBJ2-6
CASSPGQVAQRANVLTF
TGTGCCAGCTCACCGGGACAGGTGGCGCAACGGGCCAACGTCCTGACTTTC
>-|-|TRBV5-6|TRBJ2-1
CASSLGQLNNEQFF
TGTGCCAGCAGCTTGGGACAGCTCAACAATGAGCAGTTCTTC
>-|-|TRBV18|TRBJ2-3
CASSPPGPRATDTQYF
TGTGCCAGCTCACCACCGGGGCCCCGTGCCACAGATACGCAGTATTTT
>-|-|TRBV6-2/TRBV6-3|TRBJ2-5
CASSQGQETQYF
TGTGCCAGCAGTCAGGGACAAGAGACCCAGTACTTC
>-|-|TRBV5-4|TRBJ2-3
CASSLDGVSFSGDTQYF
TGTGCCAGCAGCTTGGATGGAGTCAGTTTCTCGGGTGATACGCAGTATTTT
>-|-|TRBV19|TRBJ2-3
CASSNGANRRDTQYF
TGTGCCAGTAGTAATGGGGCCAATCGGCGAGATACGCAGTATTTT
>-|-|TRBV12-3/TRBV12-4|TRBJ1-2
CASSLNYGYTF
TGTGCCAGCAGTTTAAACTATGGCTACACCTTC
>few|-|TRBV21-1|TRBJ1-1
CATRTELNTEAFF
TGTGCCACAAGGACGGAACTGAACACTGAAGCTTTCTTT
>-|-|TRBV7-6|TRBJ2-1
CASSLAPGPLNNEQFF
TGTGCCAGCAGCTTAGCGCCCGGGCCTTTAAACAATGAGCAGTTCTTC
>-|-|TRBV7-9|TRBJ1-1
CASSAALAGGTEAFF
TGTGCCAGCAGCGCGGCCCTGGCTGGAGGCACTGAAGCTTTCTTT
>-|TRBD2|TRBV7-2|TRBJ2-7
CASRPSGSGSYEQYF
TGTGCCAGCAGACCCAGCGGGAGCGGGTCCTACGAGCAGTACTTC